A single sample gave rise to the 2 T cell receptor beta chains below, sequenced in a study of shared clonotypes between healthy human individuals. Libraries were prepared by immunoSEQ multiplex PCR; TCRdb keeps only in-frame clonotypes and omits some of them. This repertoire shows 700,000 to 950,000 clones, around 96% found once; its top ten account for roughly 0.23%. Terminally differentiated effector memory CD45RA+ cells were excluded by CCR7 positive selection of CD45RO-negative cells. Sequenced: naive CD8+ T cells sorted from blood. These receptors came from a man aged 25-45 years in good health.

The chain couples TRBV2 to TRBJ2-1; perhaps TRBD2 as D (6 bases). Between the trimmed V and J ends, which lost 4 bases and 7 bases, there was a span of 17 bases. The CDR3 runs 15 residues. Germline lookup yields CDR1 SNHLY and CDR2 FYNNEI. The CDR3 coding sequence is TGTGCCAGCAGTGGTGGTGTGGAGGGCCGTAATGAGCAGTTCTTC. It yields the protein CASSGGVEGRNEQFF.

The chain couples TRBV11-2 to TRBJ2-3; 11 positions agree with TRBD2. This CDR3 is built from 16 residues. Germline loops: CDR1 SGHAT, CDR2 FQNNGV. V shed 1 base, J shed 4 bases, and the junction held 4 bases outside the gene matches. The CDR3 DNA sequence: TGTGCCAGCAGCTTAGCACTAGCGGGAGTCGCAGATACGCAGTATTTT. Amino acid sequence: CASSLALAGVADTQYF.